Sequencing of this T cell receptor beta chain was carried out in a study of T cell responses to AZD1222 COVID-19 vaccine. Points from the study as a whole: Two AZD1222 administrations were followed by greater Spike-specific TCR breadth and depth. Clonal diversity may have been underestimated, and the donors were mostly white British, with more females than males.

TCRdb keeps only in-frame clones here, not all; method: immunoSEQ multiplex PCR. The sample contains 100,000 to 150,000 clones, roughly 85% of which appear only once. Germline-derived CDR1 and CDR2 are KGHSH and LQKENI. The V gene lost 1 base and the J gene lost 1 base, with 10 bases spanning the gap. This CDR3 is 15 amino acids long. Concerning this clone: Its antigen is unidentified.

Sequenced material: peripheral blood, taken 28 days after the second dose of the MenACWY control vaccine. The chain employs TRBV18 and TRBJ1-1; perhaps TRBD1 as D (6 bases). This TCR was recovered from an adult who received the MenACWY meningococcal vaccine as a control. This CDR3 is CASSPQGVGNTEAFF. In nucleotides, the CDR3 is TGTGCCAGCTCACCACAGGGGGTCGGGAACACTGAAGCTTTCTTT.